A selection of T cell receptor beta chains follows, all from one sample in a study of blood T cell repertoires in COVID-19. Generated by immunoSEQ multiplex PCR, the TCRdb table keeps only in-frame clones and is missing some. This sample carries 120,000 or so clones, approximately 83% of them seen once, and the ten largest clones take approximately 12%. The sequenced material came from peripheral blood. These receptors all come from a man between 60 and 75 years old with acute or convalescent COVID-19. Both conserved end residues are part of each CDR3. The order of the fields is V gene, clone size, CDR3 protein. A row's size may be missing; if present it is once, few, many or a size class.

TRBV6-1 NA CASSDAGTGQETQYF
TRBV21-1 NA CASSKGTGKVLNQPQHF
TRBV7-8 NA CASSRRTSRGTYEQYF
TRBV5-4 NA CASSRTHAGPSYNEQFF
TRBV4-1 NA CASSLTGLTNTEAFF
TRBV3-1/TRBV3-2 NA CASSPGWTSLTDTQYF
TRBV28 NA CASSLMTGGNQPQHF
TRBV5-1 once CASSPGTANTIYF
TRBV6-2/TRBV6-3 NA CASSLGGQGHF
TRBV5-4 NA CASSLGGRTGELFF
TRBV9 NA CASTEADRGSEQYF
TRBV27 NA CASSPILGTGPGTEAFF
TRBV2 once CASRLGLAGSYNEQFF
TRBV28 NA CASSPTRGTAEQYF
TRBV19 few CASSIPLAGTGELFF
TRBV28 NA CASCVTVGGQGAQYF
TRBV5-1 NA CASSWDFTGELFF
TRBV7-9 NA CASSLGGFERLYNEQFF
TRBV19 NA CASSIQGINQPQHF
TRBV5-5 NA CASSFAAGAYEQYF
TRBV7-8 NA CASSLGQTSNQPQHF
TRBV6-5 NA CASSYRQTANQPQHF
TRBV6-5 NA CASSQGSLNSPLHF
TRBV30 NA CAWSDRSGTPAFF
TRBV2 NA CASRLGLAGATDTQYF
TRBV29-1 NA CSVEIGVAGATYNEQFF
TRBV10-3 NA CAISPRDRTKLANYGYTF
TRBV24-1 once CATSVPLAGYNEQFF
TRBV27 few CASRGQSKGQDNEQFF
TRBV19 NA CASRGWGTGVGSNQPQHF
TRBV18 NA CASSPPGQGAKTEAFF
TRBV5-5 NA CASSLTSREQYF
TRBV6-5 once CASIAGQGYNSPLHF
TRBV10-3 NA CATLGRRGATNTDTQYF
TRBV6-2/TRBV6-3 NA CASSGRLVGEQYF
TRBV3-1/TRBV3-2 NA CASSRRGRADGYTF
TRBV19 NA CASSIPAGLAASYNEQFF
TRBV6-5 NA CASTNRAPQHF
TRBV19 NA CATRDSGNTEAFF
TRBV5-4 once CASSFGSLAGGGETQYF
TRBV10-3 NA CAISEGPRGRDNSPLHF
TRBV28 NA CASSLAGTGVYGYTF
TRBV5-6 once CASSLQRERPGELFF
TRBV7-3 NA CASSPNSAGFLNEQFF
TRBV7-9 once CATTTLEGDSPLHF
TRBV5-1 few CASSLAGLSGLFF
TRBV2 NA CASTNPFGDIYEQYF
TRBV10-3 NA CAIDRVGTGELFF